The entry below gives a single T cell receptor (beta chain) sequence along with its context. Its antigen is still unknown. One base away there is no much larger clone; base qualities are not given. V sheds 6 bases and J sheds 5 bases, leaving 13 bases between their ends. Based on the germline V gene (reference sequence), the CDR1 and CDR2 sequences are MNHNY and SVGAGI. The CDR3 runs 14 residues from the cysteine to the phenylalanine. Just the 42-base CDR3 DNA is kept, in frame starting at base 1. Preparation of the library involved 5' RACE. The data were produced on a NextSeq 500. The TCR library protocol attached unique molecular identifiers to individual cDNA molecules to correct for sequencing error and PCR bias. Sequencing covered both TCR alpha and beta chains, and within each sample the abundances of alpha and beta sequences were tightly co-correlated. The paper's data handling went like this. Decombinator V4 was used to annotate TCR sequences for V gene, J gene and CDR3. Expanded TCRs were defined as changing significantly between any two time points under a Poisson model with p below 0.0001. TCR abundances were normalised to the total number of TCRs sequenced per sample and expressed as counts per million. MAIT TCRs were defined by TRAV1-2 paired with TRAJ12, TRAJ20 or TRAJ33, and iNKT TCRs by TRAV10 paired with TRAJ18. A search of VDJdb, accessed on 1 November 2021, was run for TCRs annotated to CMV, EBV and SARS-CoV-2, with TCRs annotated for multiple antigens excluded. The public reads were reanalyzed by TCRdb: fastp trimming at Q25, MiXCR alignment, in-frame beta chains only. CDR3 protein duplicates are merged, each entry listing the most common genes and DNA. The V and J calls follow TCRdb's processing rather than the paper's. Within this sample are some 77,000 distinct CDR3 sequences, with about 9.6% of them counted one time only. The ten top clones hold 4.8% of the sample.

The data stem from a study of early T cells in non-severe SARS-CoV-2 infection (dated by TCRdb to 2020 to 2022). The study in broad terms: Because TCR sequencing relied on bulk RNA taken from unsorted whole blood, pairing of alpha and beta chains was not possible.

The research as a whole found: VDJdb matching was skewed toward anti-spike CD8 responses, so virus-specific expansions were likely underestimated and private and CD4 specificities were missed.

The study was a case-control design nested within a healthcare worker cohort in London, UK, with weekly nasopharyngeal swab PCR tests and blood sampling. Healthcare workers were recruited during the week of the UK lockdown, between 23 and 31 March 2020, and followed weekly for up to 16 weeks. The sequencing sample was made of whole blood. The sequence was collected from an adult who was a healthcare worker with PCR-confirmed SARS-CoV-2 infection or an uninfected control (not recorded which). The V and J segments used are TRBV6-6 and TRBJ1-4; no D gene is confidently identified. The CDR3 region: CASRLGPRNEKLFF. The DNA reads as follows: TGTGCCAGCAGATTAGGCCCAAGGAATGAAAAACTGTTTTTT.